These 20 T cell receptor beta chains came from one sample sequenced in a study of blood T cell dynamics during melanoma immunotherapy. Described time point: week 3, after first cycle of checkpoint inhibitor. Sequencing used immunoSEQ multiplex PCR; TCRdb keeps in-frame clones, though not all of them. The sample comprises approximately 14,000 clones, 80% to 90% of which are singletons, and approximately 5% rests with the top ten. Sequencing was performed on blood, taken from a patient treated with checkpoint blockade. These TCRs come from a human donor with melanoma.

This sequence joins TRBV27 and TRBJ2-6; D is uncertain. Looked up from germline, CDR1 is MNHEY and CDR2 is SMNVEV (reference sequence). Trimming took off 5 bases at V and 0 bases at J, with 5 bases between the two ends. The CDR3 sequence is 14 residues long. The CDR3 coding sequence is TGTGCCAGCAGTACCCGCTCTGGGGCCAACGTCCTGACTTTC. Amino acid sequence: CASSTRSGANVLTF. Looking up the rest from reference TRBV27 and TRBJ2-6 gives the full variable domain: EAQVTQNPRYLITVTGKKLTVTCSQNMNHEYMSWYRQDPGLGLRQIYYSMNVEVTDKGDVPEGYKVSRKEKRNFPLILESPSPNQTSLYFCASSTRSGANVLTFGAGSRLTVL.

CDR3 DNA: TGCAGTGCTAGCTTTCATCACGAGCAGTACTTC. As protein: CSASFHHEQYF. The V gene is TRBV20-1, the J gene TRBJ2-7; no clear D gene. Germline CDR1 is DFQATT and CDR2 is SNEGSKA (reference sequence). This CDR3 is 11 amino acids long. V gave up 3 bases and J gave up 5 bases, with 8 bases separating them.

The chain couples TRBV29-1 to TRBJ2-1; TRBD2 agrees at 7 bases. Looked up from germline, CDR1 is SQVTM and CDR2 is ANQGSEA. CDR3 size: 12 residues. Trimming at V came to 1 base and at J to 14 bases, leaving 8 bases not matched to a gene. The chain's CDR3 is CSVEGYGTSEFF. The CDR3 coding sequence is TGCAGCGTTGAAGGATACGGAACTAGCGAGTTCTTC.

This sequence joins TRBV18 and TRBJ1-1; 9 bases are a match to TRBD1. The CDR3 spans 15 residues. The junction had 3 bases not matched to a gene; V was cut back by 3 bases and J by 1 base. The germline gives CDR1 KGHSH, CDR2 LQKENI. The CDR3 DNA sequence: TGTGCCAGCTCACCTAGGGGACAGGGGAACACTGAAGCTTTCTTT. This translates into CASSPRGQGNTEAFF.

The CDR3 nucleotides are TGCGCCAGCAGCTTCGGGGGAGGGGACACTGAAGCTTTCTTT. Translating it yields CASSFGGGDTEAFF. The gene calls are TRBV5-1 and TRBJ1-1; possible D gene TRBD1, 5 bases. This CDR3 spans 14 amino acids. The germline V gene has CDR1 SGHRS and CDR2 YFSETQ. Trimming left V 2 bases short and J 3 bases short, with 11 bases between.

The chain uses TRBV9 and TRBJ2-2, with 7 bases identical to TRBD1. The CDR3 has 16 amino acids. J lost 4 bases, V lost 2 bases, and 8 bases had no gene match. The germline CDR1 and CDR2 sequences are SGDLS and YYNGEE. For the CDR3, the DNA is TGTGCCAGCAGCGTCACGACAGGGTTGAGCACCGGGGAGCTGTTTTTT. Encoded protein: CASSVTTGLSTGELFF.

This clone was observed once. The chain carries TRBV18 and TRBJ2-5; D gene unclear. Between the trimmed V and J ends, which lost 2 bases and 5 bases, there was a span of 3 bases. Germline V gene sequence: CDR1 KGHSH, CDR2 LQKENI. The length of the CDR3 is 11 residues. The CDR3 sequence is CASSPTETQYF. The CDR3 DNA reads as TGTGCCAGCTCACCAACGGAGACCCAGTACTTC.

This chain uses TRBV30 with TRBJ1-5; D unresolved. Trimming removed 2 bases from V and 9 bases from J, with 20 bases in between. Germline lookup yields CDR1 GTSNPN and CDR2 SVGIG (reference sequence). CDR3 size: 15 residues. The CDR3 loop reads CAWSPLRSWDRPQHF. CDR3 nucleotide sequence: TGTGCCTGGAGTCCCCTTCGCTCCTGGGATCGGCCCCAGCATTTT.

This clone was observed a few times. CDR3 in amino acids: CASGTSGGANVLTF. In nucleotides, the CDR3 is TGTGCCAGCGGAACTAGCGGTGGGGCCAACGTCCTGACTTTC. The rearrangement joins TRBV18 to TRBJ2-6; 8 bases are a match to TRBD2. Germline CDR1 reads KGHSH; CDR2 reads LQKENI. J gave up 3 bases and V 8 bases, and 3 bases lay outside the gene matches. The CDR3 sequence is 14 residues long.

This chain connects TRBV7-6 to TRBJ2-1; 13 positions match TRBD2. The CDR3 is 17 amino acids. Trimming at V came to 5 bases and at J to 6 bases, leaving 10 bases not matched to a gene. Per germline, CDR1 SGHVS and CDR2 FNYEAQ. CDR3: CASSPWTSGRVGNEQFF. The CDR3 region has the DNA TGTGCCAGCAGCCCCTGGACTAGCGGGAGAGTAGGCAATGAGCAGTTCTTC.

The rearrangement links TRBV7-2 to TRBJ2-7; 7 bases match TRBD1. Germline loops: CDR1 SGHTA, CDR2 FQGNSA. V lost 0 bases and J lost 5; bases outside the gene matches: 25. CDR3 length: 21 residues. The CDR3 is CASSLALEPPGQVVEGNEQYF. The CDR3 DNA follows: TGTGCCAGCAGCTTAGCTTTAGAACCCCCCGGACAGGTTGTTGAGGGAAACGAGCAGTACTTC. The full variable domain, rest sourced from reference TRBV7-2 and TRBJ2-7, is GAGVSQSPSNKVTEKGKDVELRCDPISGHTALYWYRQSLGQGLEFLIYFQGNSAPDKSGLPSDRFSAERTGGSVSTLTIQRTQQEDSAVYLCASSLALEPPGQVVEGNEQYFGPGTRLTVT.

This clone occurred once. This rearrangement joins TRBV4-3 to TRBJ2-2; 11 bases are a match to TRBD2. The germline CDR1 and CDR2 sequences are LGHNA and YSLEER. The CDR3 loop spans 17 amino acids. V was clipped by 1 base and J by 6 bases; unmatched bases: 7. In nucleotides, the CDR3 is TGCGCCAGCAGCCAAGGAGCAGCTAGCGGGAGGTCCGGGGAGCTGTTTTTT. Translated, it gives CASSQGAASGRSGELFF.

This chain links TRBV12-5 with TRBJ2-1; D not certain. V was shortened by 6 bases and J by 4 bases, with 4 bases between the two germline ends. Per germline, CDR1 LGHNT and CDR2 FRNRAP. The CDR3 is 11 amino acids. This CDR3 is CASGVYNEQFF. Here the CDR3 DNA reads TGTGCTAGTGGAGTATACAATGAGCAGTTCTTC. The variable domain in full, with the rest retrieved from reference TRBV12-5 and TRBJ2-1, is DARVTQTPRHKVTEMGQEVTMRCQPILGHNTVFWYRQTMMQGLELLAYFRNRAPLDDSGMPKDRFSAEMPDATLATLKIQPSEPRDSAVYFCASGVYNEQFFGPGTRLTVL.

The rearrangement uses TRBV4-2 and TRBJ2-7; perhaps TRBD1 as D (8 bases). Trimming shortened V by 2 bases and J by 4 bases, and 15 bases separated the two germline ends. The CDR3 sequence is 15 residues long. Per germline, CDR1 LGHNA and CDR2 YNFKEQ. The CDR3 reads CASSQYDRGLYEQYF. In DNA, the CDR3 is TGTGCCAGCAGCCAATATGACAGGGGACTATACGAGCAGTACTTC.

The chain has TRBV11-3 and TRBJ2-3, with 11 bases identical to TRBD2. The CDR3 is 16 residues long. Germline V gene lookup returns CDR1 SGHNT and CDR2 YENEEA. V lost 5 bases to trimming and J lost 0 bases; unmatched junction nucleotides: 4. The CDR3 region is CASSPRTSGSTDTQYF. Here the CDR3 DNA reads TGTGCCAGCAGCCCGCGGACTAGCGGGAGCACAGATACGCAGTATTTT.

V and J are TRBV12-5 and TRBJ2-2; the D gene is possibly TRBD1 (6 bases). Germline-derived CDR1 and CDR2 are LGHNT and FRNRAP. The CDR3 consists of 16 residues. With 5 bases removed from V and 6 bases from J, the gap between germline ends came to 19 bases. For the CDR3, the DNA is TGTGCTAGTGGTCAGAGAACAACAGGGCGGGCCGGGGAGCTGTTTTTT. Its translation is CASGQRTTGRAGELFF.

This chain joins TRBV11-3 and TRBJ2-5; no clear D. The J call may be incorrect, as the DNA end agrees better with TRBJ2-7. Germline values: CDR1 SGHNT, CDR2 YENEEA. This CDR3 is built from 11 residues. The chain's CDR3 is CASSLFYEQYF. The CDR3 coding sequence is TGTGCCAGCAGCTTGTTCTACGAGCAGTACTTC.

This clone was picked up a small number of times. This rearrangement joins TRBV7-2 to TRBJ1-1; maybe TRBD1 (5 bases). V lost 0 bases and J 11 bases, leaving 13 bases between the germline ends. The germline CDR1 and CDR2 sequences are SGHTA and FQGNSA. The CDR3 sequence is 13 residues long. CDR3 region: CASSLALGTKAFF. DNA for the CDR3: TGTGCCAGCAGCTTAGCGCTAGGGACCAAGGCTTTCTTT.

V gene TRBV12-5 combines with J gene TRBJ2-2; perhaps TRBD1 as D (5 bases). This CDR3 comprises 18 residues. V lost 4 bases and J 4 bases, leaving 22 bases between the germline ends. Germline V gene sequence: CDR1 LGHNT, CDR2 FRNRAP. The CDR3 region is CASGSLERVRAGTGELFF. CDR3 in DNA: TGTGCTAGTGGTTCCCTCGAACGTGTCAGGGCCGGCACCGGGGAGCTGTTTTTT.

The genes are TRBV7-9 and TRBJ2-4; TRBD1 matches at 7 bases. V shed 5 bases, J shed 8 bases, and the junction held 9 bases outside the gene matches. CDR1 SEHNR and CDR2 FQNEAQ come from the germline V gene (reference sequence). The CDR3 runs 14 residues. The chain's CDR3 is CASSRTGVIDIQYF. The CDR3 nucleotides read TGTGCCAGCAGCCGAACAGGGGTGATAGACATTCAGTACTTC.